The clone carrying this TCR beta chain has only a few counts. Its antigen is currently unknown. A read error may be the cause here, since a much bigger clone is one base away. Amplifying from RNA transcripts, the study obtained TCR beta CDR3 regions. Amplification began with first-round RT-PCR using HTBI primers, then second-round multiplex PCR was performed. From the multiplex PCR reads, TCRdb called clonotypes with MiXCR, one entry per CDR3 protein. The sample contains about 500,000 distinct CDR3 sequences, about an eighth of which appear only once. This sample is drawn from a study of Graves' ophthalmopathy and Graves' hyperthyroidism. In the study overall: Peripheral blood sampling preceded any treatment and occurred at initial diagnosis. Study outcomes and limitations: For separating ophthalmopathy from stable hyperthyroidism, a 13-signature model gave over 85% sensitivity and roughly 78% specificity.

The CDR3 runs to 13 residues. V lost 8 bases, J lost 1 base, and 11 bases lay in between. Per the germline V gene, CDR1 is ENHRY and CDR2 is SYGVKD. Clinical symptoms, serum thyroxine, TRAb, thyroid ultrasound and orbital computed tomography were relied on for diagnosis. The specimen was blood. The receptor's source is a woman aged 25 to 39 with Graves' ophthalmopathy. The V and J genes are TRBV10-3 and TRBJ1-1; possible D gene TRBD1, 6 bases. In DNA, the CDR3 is TGTGCCATCTGTGTACAGGGGAACACTGAAGCTTTCTTT. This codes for CAICVQGNTEAFF.